The entry below gives a single T cell receptor beta chain sequence along with its context. What it binds is unknown. This record comes from a study of CD8 T cells in ankylosing spondylitis. General study findings and limits: It appeared that ankylosing spondylitis blood was characterized by a TCR beta motif of fewer than 10 highly homologous variants.

Unmatched junction bases numbered 3, after V lost 3 bases and J lost 6 bases. The CDR3 has 13 residues. Germline CDR1 and CDR2: SGHDT and YYEEEE. Quantitative molecular-barcoded 5'-RACE generated the TCR beta libraries. MiXCR was run by TCRdb on the 5' RACE reads, yielding one entry per CDR3 protein. Here the sample spans roughly 220,000 distinct CDR3 sequences, around 17% being singletons. V usage is TRBV5-6 and J usage is TRBJ2-7; 10 bases agree with TRBD1. The TCR comes from a male donor with ankylosing spondylitis. The sequenced material came from blood, either unsorted or a sorted T cell fraction (not recorded which). The CDR3 spells CASSWDRGPEQYF. The DNA of the CDR3 is TGTGCCAGCAGCTGGGACAGGGGACCCGAGCAGTACTTC.